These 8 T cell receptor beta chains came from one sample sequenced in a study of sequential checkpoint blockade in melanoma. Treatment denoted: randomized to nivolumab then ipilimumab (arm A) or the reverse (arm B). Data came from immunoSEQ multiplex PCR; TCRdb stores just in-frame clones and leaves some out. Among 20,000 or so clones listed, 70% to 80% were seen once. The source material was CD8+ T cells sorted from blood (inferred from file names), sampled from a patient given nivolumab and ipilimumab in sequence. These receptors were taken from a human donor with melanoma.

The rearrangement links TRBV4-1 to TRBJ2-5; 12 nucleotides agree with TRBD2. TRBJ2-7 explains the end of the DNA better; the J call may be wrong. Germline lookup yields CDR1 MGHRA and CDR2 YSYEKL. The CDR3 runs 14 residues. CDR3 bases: TGCGCCAGCAGCCATGGACTAGCGGGAAACGAGCAGTACTTC. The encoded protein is CASSHGLAGNEQYF.

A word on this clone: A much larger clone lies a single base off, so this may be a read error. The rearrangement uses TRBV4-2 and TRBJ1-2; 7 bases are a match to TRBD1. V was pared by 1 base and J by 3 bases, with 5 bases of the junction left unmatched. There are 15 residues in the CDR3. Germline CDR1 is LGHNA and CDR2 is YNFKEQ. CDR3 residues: CASSQGIGGYYGYTF. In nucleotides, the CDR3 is TGTGCCAGCAGCCAAGGTATAGGGGGCTACTATGGCTACACCTTC.

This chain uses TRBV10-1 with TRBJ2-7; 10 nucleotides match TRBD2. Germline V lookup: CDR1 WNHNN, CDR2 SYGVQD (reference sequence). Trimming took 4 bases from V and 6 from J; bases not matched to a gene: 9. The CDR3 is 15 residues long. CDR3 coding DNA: TGCGCCAGCAGTGCCTCCCCTAGCGGGAGTGCCGAGCAGTACTTC. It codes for CASSASPSGSAEQYF.

CDR3 nucleotide sequence: TGTGCCAGCAGTTATTACGGGATTGGGTCACCCCTCCACTTT. Protein: CASSYYGIGSPLHF. The chain links TRBV27 to TRBJ1-6; D ambiguous. CDR3 length: 14 amino acids. Trimming removed 4 bases at V and 10 bases at J, with 14 bases between. Germline V gives CDR1 MNHEY, CDR2 SMNVEV (reference sequence).

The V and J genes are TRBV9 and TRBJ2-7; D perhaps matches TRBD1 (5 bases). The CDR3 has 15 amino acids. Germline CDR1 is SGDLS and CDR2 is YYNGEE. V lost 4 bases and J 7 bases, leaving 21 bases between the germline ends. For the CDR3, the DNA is TGTGCCAGCAGCCCCCCCGGTACAGGCCGTGGTGAGCAGTACTTC. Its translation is CASSPPGTGRGEQYF.

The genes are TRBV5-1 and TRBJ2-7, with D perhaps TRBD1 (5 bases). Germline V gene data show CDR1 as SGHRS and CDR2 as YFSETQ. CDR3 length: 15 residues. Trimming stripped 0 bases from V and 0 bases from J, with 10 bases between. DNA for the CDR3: TGCGCCAGCAGCTTGGAACAGGCCAGCTCCTACGAGCAGTACTTC. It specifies CASSLEQASSYEQYF. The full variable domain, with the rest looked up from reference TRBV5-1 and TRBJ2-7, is KAGVTQTPRYLIKTRGQQVTLSCSPISGHRSVSWYQQTPGQGLQFLFEYFSETQRNKGNFPGRFSGRQFSNSRSEMNVSTLELGDSALYLCASSLEQASSYEQYFGPGTRLTVT.

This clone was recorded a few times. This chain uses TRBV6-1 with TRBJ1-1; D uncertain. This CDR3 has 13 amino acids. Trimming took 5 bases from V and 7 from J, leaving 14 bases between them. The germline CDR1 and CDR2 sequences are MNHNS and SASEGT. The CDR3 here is CASSPSPGFEAFF. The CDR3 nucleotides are TGTGCCAGCAGTCCATCCCCGGGGTTTGAAGCTTTCTTT.

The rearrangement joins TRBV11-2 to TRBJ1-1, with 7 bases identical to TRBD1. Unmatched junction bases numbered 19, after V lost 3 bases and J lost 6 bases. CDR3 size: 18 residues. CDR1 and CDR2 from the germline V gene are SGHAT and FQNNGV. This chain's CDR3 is CASSFQHTGVGAAAEAFF. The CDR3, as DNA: TGTGCCAGCAGCTTCCAGCACACAGGGGTTGGGGCGGCAGCTGAAGCTTTCTTT.